The source of this T cell receptor (beta chain) is a study of T cells in Graves' hyperthyroidism and ophthalmopathy. Study-level results: Blood also showed most of the thyroid clonotypes that were expanded above 0.001.

TCR beta CDR3 regions were amplified from RNA transcripts. An initial round of RT-PCR targeting the TCR CDR3 relied on the HTBI primer set. TCRdb passed the multiplex PCR reads through MiXCR, listing each CDR3 protein once. The table records 75,000 to 100,000 distinct CDR3 sequences, about half of them present only once. Concerning this clonotype: The antigen is undetermined. A read error is likely, as this CDR3 ends without the conserved phenylalanine or tryptophan.

Thyroid ultrasound and orbital computed tomography, with clinical symptoms and serum thyroxine and TRAb, informed diagnoses. There are 14 residues in the CDR3. Germline V lookup: CDR1 SEHNR, CDR2 FQNEAQ (reference sequence). J is TRBJ1-1 and V is TRBV7-9; D is unresolved. The specimen was blood. This TCR came from a woman aged 40-49 years with Graves' hyperthyroidism. The CDR3 sequence: CASSSSMMGTGAFL. The CDR3 DNA sequence: TGTGCCAGCAGCTCCTCGATGATGGGCACTGGAGCTTTCCTT.